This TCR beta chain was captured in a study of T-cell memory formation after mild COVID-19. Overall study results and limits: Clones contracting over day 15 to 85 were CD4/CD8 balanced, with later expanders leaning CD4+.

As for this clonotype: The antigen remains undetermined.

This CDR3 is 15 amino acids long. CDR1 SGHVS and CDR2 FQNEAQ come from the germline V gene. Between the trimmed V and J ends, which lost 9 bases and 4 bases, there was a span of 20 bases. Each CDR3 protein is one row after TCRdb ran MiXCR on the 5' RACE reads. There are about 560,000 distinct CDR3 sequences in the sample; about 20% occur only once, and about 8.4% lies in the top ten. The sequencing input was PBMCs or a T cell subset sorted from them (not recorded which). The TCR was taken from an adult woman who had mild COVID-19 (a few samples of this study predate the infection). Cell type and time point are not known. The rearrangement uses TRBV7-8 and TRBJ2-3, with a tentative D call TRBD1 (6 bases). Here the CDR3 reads CARSDTGFGADTQYF. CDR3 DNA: TGTGCCAGAAGCGACACAGGGTTCGGAGCAGATACGCAGTATTTT. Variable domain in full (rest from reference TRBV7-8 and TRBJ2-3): GAGVSQSPRYKVAKRGQDVALRCDPISGHVSLFWYQQALGQGPEFLTYFQNEAQLDKSGLPSDRFFAERPEGSVSTLKIQRTQQEDSAVYLCARSDTGFGADTQYFGPGTRLTVL.